This TCR beta chain derives from a study of regulatory T cells in long-lasting Graves disease. Notes on the study in general: New patients shared roughly 1,000 public clonotypes, fewer than the 2,741 shared by persistent patients.

Noted time point: newly diagnosed GD, antithyroid drugs for less than 3 months. The TCR library was prepared using RNA isolated from PBMCs. For TCR beta, libraries came from iRepertoire HTBI primers and Arm-PCR of CDR3 regions. TCRdb ran MiXCR on the multiplex PCR reads and lists one entry per CDR3 protein. Among fewer than 650,000 distinct CDR3 sequences, about 16% were seen once, and the ten largest hold about 17%. This clonotype was found many times. Its antigen is still unknown. Trimming removed 2 bases at V and 3 bases at J, with 7 bases between. The germline V gene has CDR1 KGHSH and CDR2 LQKENI. This CDR3 comprises 13 residues. These data are also associated with another study on T cells in Graves' hyperthyroidism and ophthalmopathy.

The source material was peripheral blood mononuclear cells (PBMCs), sampled at new diagnosis, from a patient treated with antithyroid drugs. This chain joins TRBV18 and TRBJ1-1; no clear D. The sequence came from a young woman with Graves disease. CDR3 loop: CASSPSTDTEAFF. Written as DNA, the CDR3 is TGTGCCAGCTCACCATCAACCGACACTGAAGCTTTCTTT.